This T cell receptor (beta chain) was sequenced for a study of early T cells in non-severe SARS-CoV-2 infection. As for the study in general: Bulk RNA taken from unsorted whole blood was sequenced, leaving chains unpaired.

Trimming cost V 4 bases and J 11 bases, with 9 bases left between them. This CDR3 has 11 amino acids. CDR1 is LNHNV, CDR2 YYDKDF, per germline (reference sequence). Of note for this clonotype: The antigen remains undetermined.

General observations from the study: Lookups in VDJdb leaned toward anti-spike CD8 responses and missed private and CD4 specificities.

Individual cDNA molecules were tagged with unique molecular identifiers, the study reported. TCRdb itself ran the 5' RACE reads through MiXCR, one entry per CDR3 protein. Seen here are about 79,000 distinct CDR3 sequences, about 10% observed once, and the top ten hold 4.7%. Sequenced sample: whole blood. The V gene is TRBV15, the J gene TRBJ1-5; D is uncertain. The receptor's source is an adult who was a healthcare worker with PCR-confirmed SARS-CoV-2 infection or an uninfected control (not recorded which). Here the CDR3 reads CATSTPGSQHF. In DNA, the CDR3 is TGTGCCACCAGCACCCCCGGGTCCCAGCATTTT.